This entry lists 19 T cell receptor beta chains sequenced from one sample in a study of T cell repertoires in cytomegalovirus infection. TCRdb re-called the reads through MiXCR, storing one row per CDR3 protein. Of 250,000 to 300,000 distinct CDR3 sequences in the sample, approximately 9.1% were seen once. Source material: PBMCs. All receptors derive from a human donor in good health (CMV status not recorded). Some clones in this sample may be carry-over from other donors' samples.

This clonotype appeared a few times. The chain uses TRBV6-2 or TRBV6-3 and TRBJ1-6; D unresolved. Per the germline V gene, CDR1 is MNHEY and CDR2 is SVGEGT. The CDR3 is 17 residues long. V was clipped by 5 bases and J by 0 bases, with 14 bases between them. The CDR3 bases are TGTGCCAGCAGTCAAGTCCTCGTTAGCTCCTATAATTCACCCCTCCACTTT. Protein: CASSQVLVSSYNSPLHF.

This clonotype was picked up many times. This chain links TRBV7-2 with TRBJ2-5, with TRBD2 as a possible D gene (6 bases). The V end was cut by 5 bases, the J end by 5 bases, with 15 bases between. CDR3 length: 14 amino acids. Germline lookup yields CDR1 SGHTA and CDR2 FQGNSA. CDR3 amino acids: CASSPRGGLETQYF. The CDR3 bases are TGTGCCAGCAGCCCCCGAGGAGGGTTGGAGACCCAGTACTTC.

This clonotype was observed at least ten times. The genes are TRBV7-9 and TRBJ1-3; D call uncertain. The CDR3 extends over 15 amino acids. V was cut by 4 bases and J by 2 bases, with 12 bases left in between. The germline CDR1 and CDR2 sequences are SEHNR and FQNEAQ (reference sequence). DNA of the CDR3: TGTGCCAGCAGCTCCCGTGGGCAGCCTGGAAACACCATATATTTT. Protein: CASSSRGQPGNTIYF.

The rearrangement joins TRBV5-1 to TRBJ2-5, with 9 positions matching TRBD2. This CDR3 contains 14 residues. V shed 4 bases and J 3 bases; nucleotides not matched to a gene: 4. The germline CDR1 and CDR2 sequences are SGHRS and YFSETQ. Here the CDR3 reads CASSPAGGKETQYF. The CDR3 bases are TGCGCCAGCAGCCCAGCGGGGGGAAAAGAGACCCAGTACTTC. The full variable domain, with the rest looked up from reference TRBV5-1 and TRBJ2-5, is KAGVTQTPRYLIKTRGQQVTLSCSPISGHRSVSWYQQTPGQGLQFLFEYFSETQRNKGNFPGRFSGRQFSNSRSEMNVSTLELGDSALYLCASSPAGGKETQYFGPGTRLLVL.

This clonotype has more than one count but fewer than ten. The chain recombines TRBV28 with TRBJ1-2; TRBD1 matches at 11 bases. Germline CDR1 reads MDHEN; CDR2 reads SYDVKM. The J segment lost 0 bases and the V segment lost 6 bases, leaving 9 bases of the junction unmatched. The CDR3 totals 17 residues. The CDR3 loop reads CASSRYGQGAANYGYTF. CDR3 nucleotide sequence: TGTGCCAGCAGCCGCTACGGACAGGGGGCGGCTAACTATGGCTACACCTTC.

This clonotype was seen at least ten times. The chain combines TRBV7-2 with TRBJ1-6, with D possibly TRBD1 on 5 matching bases. Between the trimmed V and J ends, which lost 2 bases and 6 bases, there was a span of 20 bases. CDR1 and CDR2 from the germline V gene are SGHTA and FQGNSA. This CDR3 contains 18 residues. CDR3 in DNA: TGTGCCAGCAGCTTAAAGGCCCGGAGAAGGGGCGGTAATTCACCCCTCCACTTT. Amino acid sequence: CASSLKARRRGGNSPLHF.

Many counts were recorded for this clonotype. This sequence joins TRBV19 and TRBJ1-5, with D hard to call. The length of the CDR3 is 14 residues. Trimming pared 7 bases from V and 1 base from J, leaving 11 bases between. Germline loops: CDR1 LNHDA, CDR2 SQIVND (reference sequence). CDR3 loop: CASTPTISNQPQHF. In DNA form, the CDR3 reads TGTGCCAGTACGCCGACCATAAGCAATCAGCCCCAGCATTTT.

This clonotype was seen at least ten times. This chain joins TRBV27 and TRBJ1-5; D gene unclear. Looked up from germline, CDR1 is MNHEY and CDR2 is SMNVEV (reference sequence). Trimming cost V 9 bases and J 4 bases, with 10 bases left between them. CDR3 length equals 12 residues. As DNA, the CDR3 is TGTGCCAGTAAAACAGCAAATCAGCCCCAGCATTTT. It codes for CASKTANQPQHF.

This clonotype was recorded many times. The V gene is TRBV28, the J gene TRBJ1-1; TRBD1 is a possible D gene (5 bases). Germline V gene lookup returns CDR1 MDHEN and CDR2 SYDVKM. Trimming took off 5 bases at V and 8 bases at J, with 18 bases between the two ends. The CDR3 totals 14 residues. CDR3 residues: CASSLQGRGPEAFF. For the CDR3, the DNA is TGTGCCAGCAGTCTTCAAGGACGGGGCCCGGAAGCTTTCTTT.

Only a few counts were recorded for this clonotype. This chain uses TRBV12-3 or TRBV12-4 with TRBJ2-7; tentative D call: TRBD1 (6 bases). The length of the CDR3 is 17 residues. Between the trimmed V and J ends, which lost 4 bases and 6 bases, there was a span of 25 bases. The CDR3 DNA reads TGTGCCAGCAGTTCAGAGAAACAGGGAAGGCACGGGGTCGAGCAGTACTTC. It is translated as CASSSEKQGRHGVEQYF.

This clonotype appeared many times. The genes are TRBV7-2 and TRBJ2-5; 10 nucleotides line up with TRBD2. Trimming cost V 3 bases and J 8 bases; bases outside gene matches: 3. This CDR3 is 13 amino acids long. Germline CDR1 and CDR2: SGHTA and FQGNSA. The CDR3 here is CASSLGTSATQYF. The CDR3 coding sequence is TGTGCCAGCAGCTTGGGGACTAGCGCTACCCAGTACTTC.

This clonotype came up a few times. The rearrangement joins TRBV7-3 to TRBJ2-6; D is unresolved. This CDR3 comprises 14 residues. The germline CDR1 and CDR2 sequences are SGHTA and FQGTGA. V was shortened by 5 bases and J by 12 bases, with 17 bases between the two germline ends. CDR3 nucleotides: TGTGCCAGCAGCCAGTTCCGGGCCTCCAGCGTCCTGACTTTC. The encoded protein is CASSQFRASSVLTF.

This clonotype was recorded at least ten times. This chain links TRBV12-3 or TRBV12-4 with TRBJ1-2; possibly TRBD1 for D (6 bases). There are 14 residues in the CDR3. Trimming took off 7 bases at V and 1 base at J, with 13 bases between the two ends. As DNA, the CDR3 is TGTGCCAGCAATCTCCGGGACAATAACTATGGCTACACCTTC. Its protein product is CASNLRDNNYGYTF.

This clonotype showed up many times. The CDR3 sequence is CASSLTLVEKLFF. CDR3 in DNA: TGTGCCAGCAGCCTCACCCTCGTTGAAAAACTGTTTTTT. The V gene is TRBV7-8, the J gene TRBJ1-4; D gene unclear. The V and J ends lost 5 bases and 7 bases respectively, with 11 bases between them. The CDR3 is made up of 13 amino acids. Germline V gives CDR1 SGHVS, CDR2 FQNEAQ.

This clonotype was seen ten or more times. The J gene is TRBJ2-1, the V gene TRBV7-2; possible D gene TRBD2, 6 bases. V was pared by 1 base and J by 6 bases, with 13 bases between. The CDR3 has 15 residues. CDR1 and CDR2 from the germline V gene are SGHTA and FQGNSA. CDR3 sequence (DNA): TGTGCCAGCAGCTTAGTTGGGACTCCCTCCAATGAGCAGTTCTTC. The encoded protein is CASSLVGTPSNEQFF.

This clonotype has ten or more counts. This chain connects TRBV12-3 or TRBV12-4 to TRBJ2-2; 10 nucleotides agree with TRBD2. V shed 7 bases and J 6 bases; nucleotides not matched to a gene: 8. The CDR3 is made up of 15 amino acids. The CDR3 DNA follows: TGTGCCAGCACCCTAGCGGGAGCGAGTCCCGGGGAGCTGTTTTTT. This encodes CASTLAGASPGELFF.

In its sample, this clonotype was seen a few times. V is TRBV6-2 or TRBV6-3 and J is TRBJ2-7; perhaps TRBD1 as D (5 bases). Between the trimmed V and J ends, which lost 2 bases and 2 bases, there was a span of 13 bases. The CDR3 length is 15 residues. CDR1 and CDR2 (germline): MNHEY, SVGEGT. Here the CDR3 DNA reads TGTGCCAGCAGTTACGGGGCAGGGTCAGCCTACGAGCAGTACTTC. As protein: CASSYGAGSAYEQYF.

This clonotype was seen at least ten times. CDR3 bases: TGTGCCAGCAGCTTATCCAGGGGGCTTAACTATGGCTACACCTTC. Its translation is CASSLSRGLNYGYTF. The gene calls are TRBV7-2 and TRBJ1-2; TRBD1 agrees at 8 bases. Per the germline V gene, CDR1 is SGHTA and CDR2 is FQGNSA. Trimming removed 2 bases from V and 1 base from J; junction bases left unmatched: 3. The CDR3 contains 15 residues. Supplemented by reference TRBV7-2 and TRBJ1-2, the full variable domain reads GAGVSQSPSNKVTEKGKDVELRCDPISGHTALYWYRQSLGQGLEFLIYFQGNSAPDKSGLPSDRFSAERTGGSVSTLTIQRTQQEDSAVYLCASSLSRGLNYGYTFGSGTRLTVV.

This clonotype was picked up a small number of times. CDR3 DNA: TGTGCCAGCAGCGCACCGAAACAGGGAACGAGGGAGCAGTACTTC. Translated: CASSAPKQGTREQYF. This chain links TRBV27 with TRBJ2-7; D perhaps matches TRBD1 (6 bases). In germline, CDR1 is MNHEY, CDR2 SMNVEV (reference sequence). The CDR3 extends over 15 amino acids. V gave up 6 bases and J gave up 7 bases, with 22 bases separating them.